Sequencing of this T cell receptor beta chain was carried out in a study of beta chain features in type 1 diabetes. Expressed TCRB transcripts were sequenced because the isolated RNA had all been reverse transcribed beforehand. Produced via immunoSEQ multiplex PCR; TCRdb's table is partial and in-frame only. The sample contains more than 250,000 clones, 14% of which appear only once. A remark on this clone: Its antigen is unknown.

General observations from the study: Shortening that was moderate but significant affected the TCRB CDR3s of Type 1 diabetes patients in all four CD4+ subsets.

The origin of this receptor is a man aged 25-45 years with type 1 diabetes. The sequenced sample was naive CD4+ T cells from blood.

This chain's CDR3 is CASSASGDDTQYF. CDR3 DNA: TGTGCCAGCTCAGCTAGCGGGGACGATACGCAGTATTTT. V usage is TRBV18 and J usage is TRBJ2-3; 9 bases agree with TRBD2. Trimming took 5 bases from V and 6 from J; bases not matched to a gene: 3. The CDR3 has 13 residues. CDR1 and CDR2 from the germline V gene are KGHSH and LQKENI.